The clone carrying this T cell receptor (beta chain) was seen once. The repertoire was sequenced with immunoSEQ multiplex PCR; TCRdb's copy has only in-frame clones and lacks some. This table has some 130,000 clones, approximately 82% appearing once. V lost 0 bases to trimming and J lost 4 bases, with 13 bases between them. The CDR3 has 15 residues. This sample is drawn from a study of cytomegalovirus exposure and HLA in healthy donors. Sequenced: PBMCs. V and J are TRBV23-1 and TRBJ2-7; a weak D match, TRBD2 (7 bases). TRBV23-1 is flagged as an ORF with uncertain function. The TCR originated in a young man in good health and CMV-seropositive. CDR3 sequence: CASSQSGGGYYEQYF. The CDR3 DNA reads TGCGCCAGCAGTCAATCGGGGGGGGGCTATTACGAGCAGTACTTC.